These 27 T cell receptor beta chains came from one sample sequenced in a study of blood T cell repertoires in COVID-19. Some clones are missing from TCRdb's copy, which holds only in-frame ones; the method was immunoSEQ multiplex PCR. This table holds a few hundred thousand clones, 90% found once. The sample comprised PBMCs or T cells enriched from blood (not recorded which). All receptors derive from a woman between 18 and 29 years old with acute COVID-19.

This chain links TRBV5-4 with TRBJ1-2, with TRBD1 as a possible D gene (6 bases). Germline V CDR1 and CDR2: SGHNT, YYREEE (reference sequence). The CDR3 totals 13 residues. Trimming left V 1 base short and J 4 bases short, with 8 bases between. Written as DNA, the CDR3 is TGTGCCAGCAGCTTGAGGACAGCCTATGGCTACACCTTC. Translated: CASSLRTAYGYTF.

The chain is built from TRBV5-5 and TRBJ1-1; D gene unclear. The CDR3 length is 13 residues. Germline values: CDR1 SGHKS, CDR2 YYEKEE (reference sequence). V was pared by 4 bases and J by 4 bases, with 11 bases between. The CDR3 reads CASSPFVGTEAFF. CDR3 sequence (DNA): TGTGCCAGCAGCCCTTTTGTCGGCACTGAAGCTTTCTTT.

V and J are TRBV11-2 and TRBJ2-7; TRBD2 agrees at 7 bases. With 3 bases clipped from V and 0 bases from J, the junction kept 11 bases outside the gene matches. The CDR3 is made up of 17 amino acids. Germline loops: CDR1 SGHAT, CDR2 FQNNGV. The CDR3 DNA reads as TGTGCCAGCAGCTTCGGGGCGGGAGCGGATATCTCCTACGAGCAGTACTTC. Its protein is CASSFGAGADISYEQYF.

The chain has TRBV9 and TRBJ2-1, with 12 bases matching TRBD2. The V and J ends lost 6 bases and 5 bases, in that order; junction bases with no gene match: 9. The CDR3 covers 16 residues. Germline V gene data show CDR1 as SGDLS and CDR2 as YYNGEE. CDR3 DNA: TGTGCCAGCACTCCAAAGCTAGCGGGAGGGCACAATGAGCAGTTCTTC. Its translation: CASTPKLAGGHNEQFF.

J is TRBJ2-1 and V is TRBV14; 15 bases are shared with TRBD2. CDR3 length: 16 amino acids. With 3 bases clipped from V and 12 bases from J, the junction kept 9 bases outside the gene matches. The germline CDR1 and CDR2 sequences are SGHDN and FVKESK. In DNA form, the CDR3 reads TGTGCCAGCAGCCAGGGACTCGGACTAGCGGGAGGGGGGCAGTTCTTC. It specifies CASSQGLGLAGGGQFF.

This rearrangement joins TRBV5-1 to TRBJ1-2; 8 positions agree with TRBD1. V gave up 4 bases and J gave up 2 bases; unmatched junction bases: 7. This CDR3 is built from 15 residues. The V gene's germline CDR1 is SGHRS and CDR2 YFSETQ. CDR3 loop: CASSPGWTGNYGYTF. CDR3 bases: TGCGCCAGCAGCCCCGGCTGGACAGGGAACTATGGCTACACCTTC.

The chain has TRBV7-9 and TRBJ1-2; D gene ambiguous. V was pared by 2 bases and J by 2 bases, with 12 bases between. CDR1 and CDR2 (germline): SEHNR, FQNEAQ (reference sequence). The CDR3 sequence is 15 residues long. CDR3 in DNA: TGTGCCAGCAGCTTATCCGAGATACCAAACTATGGCTACACCTTC. Amino acids: CASSLSEIPNYGYTF.

The CDR3 loop reads CASSPRIRGDEQYF. The CDR3 DNA follows: TGTGCCAGCTCACCACGAATCAGGGGGGACGAGCAGTACTTC. The chain links TRBV18 to TRBJ2-7, with D perhaps TRBD1 (7 bases). CDR3 size: 14 residues. The V end was cut by 1 base, the J end by 5 bases, with 12 bases between. The germline CDR1 and CDR2 sequences are KGHSH and LQKENI. The whole variable domain, filled in from reference TRBV18 and TRBJ2-7, reads NAGVMQNPRHLVRRRGQEARLRCSPMKGHSHVYWYRQLPEEGLKFMVYLQKENIIDESGMPKERFSAEFPKEGPSILRIQQVVRGDSAAYFCASSPRIRGDEQYFGPGTRLTVT.

The V gene is TRBV12-3 or TRBV12-4, the J gene TRBJ1-1; tentatively, D is TRBD1 (5 bases). Trimming took off 6 bases at V and 0 bases at J, with 8 bases between the two ends. This CDR3 spans 13 amino acids. DNA of the CDR3: TGTGCCAGCAGCGACAGAATGAACACTGAAGCTTTCTTT. The encoded protein is CASSDRMNTEAFF.

The chain uses TRBV29-1 and TRBJ2-5, with 8 bases fitting TRBD1. Per germline, CDR1 SQVTM and CDR2 ANQGSEA. The CDR3 runs 13 residues. Trimming at V came to 8 bases and at J to 5 bases, leaving 10 bases not matched to a gene. This CDR3 reads CSRAPGDRETQYF. CDR3 in DNA: TGCAGCCGGGCCCCGGGGGACAGGGAGACCCAGTACTTC.

V is TRBV19 and J is TRBJ1-1; D unresolved. Germline lookup yields CDR1 LNHDA and CDR2 SQIVND (reference sequence). The CDR3 is 17 amino acids. V lost 3 bases to trimming and J lost 1 base, with 18 bases between them. The CDR3 bases are TGTGCCAGTAGTATGAGTGAGGTTAGCGAGACGAACACTGAAGCTTTCTTT. Amino acids: CASSMSEVSETNTEAFF.

The gene calls are TRBV11-2 and TRBJ2-1; 7 bases agree with TRBD2. The CDR3 is 15 residues long. Trimming at V came to 2 bases and at J to 10 bases, leaving 11 bases not matched to a gene. Looked up from germline, CDR1 is SGHAT and CDR2 is FQNNGV. CDR3 bases: TGTGCCAGCAGCTTAAAGGTGGGAGGGCCTTGGGAGCAGTTCTTC. Translating gives CASSLKVGGPWEQFF.

This clone has a single count. J is TRBJ2-2 and V is TRBV4-2; D perhaps matches TRBD2 (6 bases). V was cut by 1 base and J by 5 bases, with 8 bases left in between. CDR3 size: 14 residues. The germline V gene has CDR1 LGHNA and CDR2 YNFKEQ. CDR3 sequence reads: CASSQGGGTGELFF. The CDR3 coding sequence is TGTGCCAGCAGCCAAGGGGGAGGAACCGGGGAGCTGTTTTTT.

The CDR3 here is CASSANRDSSNEKLFF. CDR3 DNA sequence: TGTGCCAGCAGCGCGAACCGGGACAGTTCTAATGAAAAACTGTTTTTT. V and J are TRBV9 and TRBJ1-4; 7 nucleotides align to TRBD1. Germline CDR1 SGDLS, CDR2 YYNGEE. Unmatched junction bases numbered 8, after V lost 3 bases and J lost 3 bases. CDR3 length equals 16 residues. The whole variable domain, remainder taken from reference TRBV9 and TRBJ1-4, is DSGVTQTPKHLITATGQRVTLRCSPRSGDLSVYWYQQSLDQGLQFLIQYYNGEERAKGNILERFSAQQFPDLHSELNLSSLELGDSALYFCASSANRDSSNEKLFFGSGTQLSVL.

In this sample, this clone turned up once. CDR3 sequence (DNA): TGCAGCGTTGAGGCAGGGGGCTCTGGAAACACCATATATTTT. This gives the protein CSVEAGGSGNTIYF. The rearrangement links TRBV29-1 to TRBJ1-3, with TRBD1 matching over 7 bases. The CDR3 runs 14 residues. Germline values: CDR1 SQVTM, CDR2 ANQGSEA. Losses at the gene ends were 3 bases for V and 0 bases for J; bases not matched to a gene: 2.

This clone was found once. This chain uses TRBV6-5 with TRBJ1-5; TRBD1 is a possible D gene (6 bases). Germline-derived CDR1 and CDR2 are MNHEY and SVGAGI. Trimming pared 7 bases from V and 4 bases from J, leaving 14 bases between. There are 14 residues in the CDR3. The CDR3 DNA reads TGTGCCAGCAAGATACAGGGTCCTAATCAGCCCCAGCATTTT. Encoded protein: CASKIQGPNQPQHF.

The chain has TRBV4-2 and TRBJ2-7, with 7 positions matching TRBD2. This CDR3 is 16 amino acids long. Germline CDR1 reads LGHNA; CDR2 reads YNFKEQ. Trimming took 0 bases from V and 8 from J; bases not matched to a gene: 13. This CDR3 reads CASSQDAASGTGKQYF. In nucleotides, the CDR3 is TGTGCCAGCAGCCAAGATGCGGCTAGCGGTACGGGGAAGCAGTACTTC.

The chain carries TRBV5-1 and TRBJ1-1; D remains ambiguous. Looked up from germline, CDR1 is SGHRS and CDR2 is YFSETQ. This CDR3 comprises 14 residues. Trimming stripped 4 bases from V and 2 bases from J, with 12 bases between. As DNA, the CDR3 is TGCGCCAGCAGCACAAACCCAAGTAACACTGAAGCTTTCTTT. This gives the protein CASSTNPSNTEAFF.

V and J are TRBV5-1 and TRBJ2-7; a possible D gene is TRBD2 (6 bases). V was clipped by 0 bases and J by 3 bases, with 16 bases between them. The CDR3 consists of 16 residues. Germline assignment: CDR1 SGHRS and CDR2 YFSETQ. The CDR3 nucleotides are TGCGCCAGCAGCTTGGATGCAAACGAAGCGGGCTACGAGCAGTACTTC. Encoded protein: CASSLDANEAGYEQYF.

The chain employs TRBV4-1 and TRBJ1-1; TRBD1 agrees at 7 bases. V lost 8 bases and J lost 6; bases outside the gene matches: 18. Germline CDR1 reads MGHRA; CDR2 reads YSYEKL. The CDR3 length is 16 residues. The CDR3 DNA sequence: TGCGCCAGCCGATCAAAGGGTGTCGACACAGGGGCTGAAGCTTTCTTT. This sequence encodes CASRSKGVDTGAEAFF.

The chain is built from TRBV28 and TRBJ2-7; tentatively, D is TRBD1 (6 bases). This CDR3 has 14 residues. Germline V CDR1 and CDR2: MDHEN, SYDVKM. Deletions cut 6 bases from V and 4 bases from J, with 16 bases between. In nucleotides, the CDR3 is TGTGCCAGCAGCCCCCGAACAGGGCTATACGAGCAGTACTTC. Its protein product is CASSPRTGLYEQYF.

The V and J genes are TRBV3-1 (or the pseudogene TRBV3-2) and TRBJ2-7; possibly TRBD2 for D (5 bases). The CDR3 sequence is 12 residues long. Germline loops: CDR1 LGHDT, CDR2 YNNKEL (reference sequence). V lost 1 base and J lost 5, with 6 bases in between. CDR3 sequence: CASSQVEDEQYF. CDR3 DNA sequence: TGTGCCAGCAGCCAAGTGGAGGACGAGCAGTACTTC.

CDR3 protein: CATSDGGGRGASTDTQYF. In DNA form, the CDR3 reads TGTGCCACCAGTGATGGGGGAGGGAGGGGCGCTAGCACAGATACGCAGTATTTT. The chain carries TRBV24-1 and TRBJ2-3; TRBD2 aligns across 7 bases. Germline loops: CDR1 KGHDR, CDR2 SFDVKD. The V segment lost 3 bases and the J segment 0 bases; nucleotides outside the gene matches: 11. The CDR3 consists of 18 residues.

The genes are TRBV9 and TRBJ2-4; weak D call: TRBD1 (5 bases). From germline, CDR1 is SGDLS and CDR2 YYNGEE. V lost 4 bases and J lost 0, with 11 bases in between. The CDR3 runs to 15 residues. CDR3 nucleotide sequence: TGTGCCAGCAGCCCTGGGGCAGAAGCCAAAAACATTCAGTACTTC. Encoded protein: CASSPGAEAKNIQYF.

The chain recombines TRBV7-8 with TRBJ1-1; no clear D gene. Germline-derived CDR1 and CDR2 are SGHVS and FQNEAQ. The CDR3 runs 18 residues. V was cut by 1 base and J by 2 bases, with 20 bases left in between. The CDR3 bases are TGTGCCAGCAGCTTAGGGAGGAAGGCGCGCAGCAGTAACACTGAAGCTTTCTTT. Translated, it gives CASSLGRKARSSNTEAFF.

This clone was counted ten times or more. In the same sample, other DNA sequences code for this CDR3. J is TRBJ1-5 and V is TRBV11-2, with D tentatively TRBD1 (5 bases). This CDR3 is 13 amino acids long. The V gene's germline CDR1 is SGHAT and CDR2 FQNNGV. Trimming took 0 bases from V and 5 from J, leaving 5 bases between them. Here the CDR3 reads CASSLDRDQPQHF. In nucleotides, the CDR3 is TGTGCCAGCAGCTTAGACAGGGATCAGCCCCAGCATTTT.

The chain has TRBV4-3 and TRBJ2-2; 10 bases fit TRBD1. This CDR3 has 15 residues. The V and J ends lost 3 bases and 5 bases, in that order; junction bases with no gene match: 3. Germline loops: CDR1 LGHNA, CDR2 YSLEER. The chain's CDR3 is CASSHRTGGTGELFF. The CDR3 region has the DNA TGCGCCAGCAGCCACAGGACAGGGGGTACCGGGGAGCTGTTTTTT.